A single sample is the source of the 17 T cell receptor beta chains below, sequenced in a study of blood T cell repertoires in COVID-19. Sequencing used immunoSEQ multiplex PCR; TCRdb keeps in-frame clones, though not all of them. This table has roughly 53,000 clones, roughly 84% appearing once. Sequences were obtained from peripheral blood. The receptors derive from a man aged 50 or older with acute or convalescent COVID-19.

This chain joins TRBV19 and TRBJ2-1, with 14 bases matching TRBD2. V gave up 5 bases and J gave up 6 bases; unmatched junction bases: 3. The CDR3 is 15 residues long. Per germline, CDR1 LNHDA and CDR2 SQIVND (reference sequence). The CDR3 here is CASSAGLAGVNEQFF. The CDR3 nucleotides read TGTGCCAGTAGTGCGGGACTAGCGGGGGTCAATGAGCAGTTCTTC. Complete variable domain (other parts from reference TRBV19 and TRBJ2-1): DGGITQSPKYLFRKEGQNVTLSCEQNLNHDAMYWYRQDPGQGLRLIYYSQIVNDFQKGDIAEGYSVSREKKESFPLTVTSAQKNPTAFYLCASSAGLAGVNEQFFGPGTRLTVL.

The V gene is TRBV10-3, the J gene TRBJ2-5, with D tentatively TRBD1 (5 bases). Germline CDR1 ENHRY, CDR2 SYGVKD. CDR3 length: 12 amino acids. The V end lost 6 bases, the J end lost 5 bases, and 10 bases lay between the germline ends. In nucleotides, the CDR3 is TGTGCCATCAGGACAGTCGGGGAGACCCAGTACTTC. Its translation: CAIRTVGETQYF.

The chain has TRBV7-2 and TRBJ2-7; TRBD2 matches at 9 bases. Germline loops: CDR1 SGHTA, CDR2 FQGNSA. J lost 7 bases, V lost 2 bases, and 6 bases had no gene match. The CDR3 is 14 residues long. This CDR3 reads CASSLLGLAGEQYF. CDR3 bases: TGTGCCAGCAGCTTATTAGGGCTAGCGGGGGAGCAGTACTTC. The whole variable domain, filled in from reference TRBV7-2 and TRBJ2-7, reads GAGVSQSPSNKVTEKGKDVELRCDPISGHTALYWYRQSLGQGLEFLIYFQGNSAPDKSGLPSDRFSAERTGGSVSTLTIQRTQQEDSAVYLCASSLLGLAGEQYFGPGTRLTVT.

CDR3: CSVGGQGLTGELFF. In nucleotides, the CDR3 is TGCAGCGTTGGGGGACAGGGATTGACCGGGGAGCTGTTTTTT. The V call is TRBV29-1, the J call TRBJ2-2, with 9 bases identical to TRBD1. CDR3 length: 14 residues. J gave up 5 bases and V 4 bases, and 5 bases lay outside the gene matches. Germline lookup yields CDR1 SQVTM and CDR2 ANQGSEA.

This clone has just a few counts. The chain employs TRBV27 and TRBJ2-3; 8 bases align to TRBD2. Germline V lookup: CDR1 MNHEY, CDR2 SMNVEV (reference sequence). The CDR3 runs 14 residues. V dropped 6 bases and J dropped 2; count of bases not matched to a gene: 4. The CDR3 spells CASRVGGATDTQYF. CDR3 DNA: TGTGCCAGCAGGGTCGGGGGGGCCACAGATACGCAGTATTTT.

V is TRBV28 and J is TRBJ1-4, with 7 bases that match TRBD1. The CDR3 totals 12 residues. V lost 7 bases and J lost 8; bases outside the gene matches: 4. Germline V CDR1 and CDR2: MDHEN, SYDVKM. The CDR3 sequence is CASTLQGEKLFF. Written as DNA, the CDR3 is TGTGCCAGCACCCTACAGGGGGAAAAACTGTTTTTT. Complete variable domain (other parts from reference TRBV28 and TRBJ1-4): DVKVTQSSRYLVKRTGEKVFLECVQDMDHENMFWYRQDPGLGLRLIYFSYDVKMKEKGDIPEGYSVSREKKERFSLILESASTNQTSMYLCASTLQGEKLFFGSGTQLSVL.

Here the CDR3 reads CASSSDRGYEQYF. The CDR3 nucleotides are TGTGCCAGCTCCTCGGACAGGGGCTACGAGCAGTACTTC. This chain uses TRBV19 with TRBJ2-7; 9 bases agree with TRBD1. In germline, CDR1 is LNHDA, CDR2 SQIVND (reference sequence). The CDR3 extends over 13 amino acids. Unmatched junction bases numbered 6, after V lost 9 bases and J lost 3 bases.

The CDR3 protein is CASSTTGLSGANVLTF. The DNA of the CDR3 is TGTGCCAGCAGCACGACAGGCCTCTCTGGGGCCAACGTCCTGACTTTC. J is TRBJ2-6 and V is TRBV9; TRBD1 is a possible D gene (6 bases). Germline lookup yields CDR1 SGDLS and CDR2 YYNGEE. The CDR3 consists of 16 residues. The V gene lost 4 bases and the J gene lost 0 bases, with 11 bases spanning the gap.

CDR3 region: CASSLGRQGNTDTQYF. The CDR3 bases are TGTGCCAGCAGCTTAGGTCGACAGGGGAACACAGATACGCAGTATTTT. The rearrangement joins TRBV11-3 to TRBJ2-3, with TRBD1 identical over 8 bases. Germline CDR1 and CDR2: SGHNT and YENEEA. With V trimmed by 1 base and J by 2 bases, 5 bases remained unmatched. The CDR3 length is 16 residues.

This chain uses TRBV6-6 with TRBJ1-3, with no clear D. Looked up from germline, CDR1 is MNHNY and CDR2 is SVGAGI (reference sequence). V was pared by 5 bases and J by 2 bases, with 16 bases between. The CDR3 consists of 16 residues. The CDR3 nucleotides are TGTGCCAGCAGTCGTCAGGCTTTCAAGGCTGGAAACACCATATATTTT. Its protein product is CASSRQAFKAGNTIYF.

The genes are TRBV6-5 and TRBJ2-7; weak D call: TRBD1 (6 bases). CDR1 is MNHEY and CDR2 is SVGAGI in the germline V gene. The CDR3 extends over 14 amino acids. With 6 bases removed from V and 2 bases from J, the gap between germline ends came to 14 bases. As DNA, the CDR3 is TGTGCCAGCAGACCGATCGGGACAACCTACGAGCAGTACTTC. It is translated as CASRPIGTTYEQYF.

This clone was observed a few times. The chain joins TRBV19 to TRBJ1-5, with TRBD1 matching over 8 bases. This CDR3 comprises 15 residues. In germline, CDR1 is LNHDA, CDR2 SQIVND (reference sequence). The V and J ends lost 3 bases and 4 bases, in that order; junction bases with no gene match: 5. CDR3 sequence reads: CASSMSQGGNQPQHF. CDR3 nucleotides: TGTGCCAGTAGTATGTCACAGGGGGGGAATCAGCCCCAGCATTTT.

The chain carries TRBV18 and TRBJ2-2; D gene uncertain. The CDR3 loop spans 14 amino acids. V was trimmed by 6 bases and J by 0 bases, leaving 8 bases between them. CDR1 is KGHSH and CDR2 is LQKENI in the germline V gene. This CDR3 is CASSRLTNTGELFF. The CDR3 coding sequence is TGTGCCAGCTCGAGATTAACGAACACCGGGGAGCTGTTTTTT.

CDR3: CASSYGTGANQPQHF. The CDR3 coding sequence is TGTGCCAGCAGTTACGGGACAGGGGCCAATCAGCCCCAGCATTTT. V usage is TRBV6-5 and J usage is TRBJ1-5, with TRBD1 matching 10 bases. V lost 2 bases and J lost 3; bases outside the gene matches: 1. This CDR3 is 15 amino acids long. Germline CDR1 MNHEY, CDR2 SVGAGI.

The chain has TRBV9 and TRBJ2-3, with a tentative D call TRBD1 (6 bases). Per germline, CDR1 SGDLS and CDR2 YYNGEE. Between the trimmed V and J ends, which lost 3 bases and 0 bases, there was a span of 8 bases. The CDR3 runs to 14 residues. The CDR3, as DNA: TGTGCCAGCAGCGGGACAGTTAGCACAGATACGCAGTATTTT. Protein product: CASSGTVSTDTQYF.

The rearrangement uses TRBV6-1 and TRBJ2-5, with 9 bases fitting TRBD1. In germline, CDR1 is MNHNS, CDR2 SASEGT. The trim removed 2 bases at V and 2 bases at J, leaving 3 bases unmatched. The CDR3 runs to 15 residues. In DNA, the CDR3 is TGTGCCAGCAGTGAAACAGGGGGCGGGCAAGAGACCCAGTACTTC. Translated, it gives CASSETGGGQETQYF.

The chain's CDR3 is CASSVVGGGSQETQYF. CDR3 nucleotide sequence: TGTGCCAGCAGCGTAGTTGGAGGGGGCAGCCAAGAGACCCAGTACTTC. This rearrangement joins TRBV9 to TRBJ2-5; D is perhaps TRBD1 (7 bases). This CDR3 region has 16 residues. V was cut by 0 bases and J by 1 base, with 13 bases left in between. Germline V gene sequence: CDR1 SGDLS, CDR2 YYNGEE.